The entry below describes one T cell receptor (beta chain). Generated by immunoSEQ multiplex PCR, the TCRdb table keeps only in-frame clones and is missing some. The repertoire has under 250,000 clones, around 80% of them found once; the top ten carry less than 2%. This CDR3 is built from 16 residues. Losses at the gene ends were 5 bases for V and 0 bases for J; bases not matched to a gene: 9. Germline-derived CDR1 and CDR2 are SGHVS and FQNEAQ. This sample is drawn from a study of blood T cell repertoires in COVID-19. Study summary: Sources were T cells, B-cell-depleted T cells, or PBMCs; the material itself was cDNA or gDNA.

The sequence derives from a man between 60 and 75 years old who had recovered from COVID-19. Sequencing input: PBMCs or T cells enriched from blood (not recorded which). The chain combines TRBV7-8 with TRBJ2-7, with 8 bases matching TRBD2. The CDR3 is CASSLGAGALSYEQYF. The CDR3 DNA sequence: TGTGCCAGCAGCCTGGGAGCGGGGGCCCTCTCCTACGAGCAGTACTTC.